This T cell receptor (beta chain) originates from a study of cytomegalovirus exposure and HLA in healthy donors. Per the germline V gene, CDR1 is MDHEN and CDR2 is SYDVKM. This CDR3 spans 13 amino acids. The V and J ends lost 6 bases and 3 bases respectively, with 11 bases between them. Primers for the PCR totalled 60 Vbeta and 13 Jbeta. The assay was immunoSEQ multiplex PCR, and TCRdb's table has in-frame clones only and misses some. The table records about 270,000 clones, around 86% of them present only once. General study points: The study listed some 160 cytomegalovirus-associated TCR beta chains. In an earlier analysis, most TCR beta V segments were productive about 87% or about 30% of the time.

As regards this clone: As yet, its antigen is unknown.

The chain employs TRBV28 and TRBJ1-2, with a possible D match to TRBD1 (5 bases). Material: PBMCs. This TCR was recovered from a man aged 35 to 55 in good health and CMV-seropositive. The CDR3 nucleotides read TGTGCCAGCAGCCTACAGGACGACTATGGCTACACCTTC. Residues: CASSLQDDYGYTF.